This T cell receptor beta chain was identified during a study of identical twins. General study results and limits: Abundant cord blood beta clonotypes carried fewer insertions; memory repertoires showed none. Potential partial confounding of zero-insertion analyses by invariant MAIT and iNKT cells was noted.

All donors were healthy Caucasians. This clonotype has ten or more counts. The antigen is undetermined. This CDR3 is built from 16 residues. Germline CDR1 is SGHRS and CDR2 is YFSETQ. The V and J ends lost 1 base and 3 bases respectively, with 11 bases between them. cDNA carried unique molecular identifiers, and a universal primer site was added by template switching. MiXCR, run by TCRdb on the 5' RACE reads, gives a single entry per CDR3 protein. The data contain around 200,000 distinct CDR3 sequences, less than 10% of them seen just once; the ten biggest clones take up approximately 5.1%. The clonotype was recovered from a woman under 30 in good health. The sequenced sample consisted of memory (CD45RO+) T cells sorted from blood. The chain links TRBV5-1 to TRBJ1-6; D call uncertain. In DNA form, the CDR3 reads TGCGCCAGCAGCTTGCAAGGTGTGGGCTATAATTCACCCCTCCACTTT. It encodes CASSLQGVGYNSPLHF.